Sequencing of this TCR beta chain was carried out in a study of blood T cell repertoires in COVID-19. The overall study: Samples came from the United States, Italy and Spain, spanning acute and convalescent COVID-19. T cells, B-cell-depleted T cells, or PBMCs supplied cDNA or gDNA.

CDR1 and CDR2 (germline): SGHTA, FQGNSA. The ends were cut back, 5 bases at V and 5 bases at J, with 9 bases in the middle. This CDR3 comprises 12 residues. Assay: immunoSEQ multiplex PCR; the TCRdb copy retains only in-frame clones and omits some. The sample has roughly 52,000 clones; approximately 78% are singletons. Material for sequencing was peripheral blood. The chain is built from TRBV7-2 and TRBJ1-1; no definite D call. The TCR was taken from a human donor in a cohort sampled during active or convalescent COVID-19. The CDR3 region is CASSAQKTEAFF. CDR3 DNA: TGTGCCAGCAGCGCACAGAAGACTGAAGCTTTCTTT.